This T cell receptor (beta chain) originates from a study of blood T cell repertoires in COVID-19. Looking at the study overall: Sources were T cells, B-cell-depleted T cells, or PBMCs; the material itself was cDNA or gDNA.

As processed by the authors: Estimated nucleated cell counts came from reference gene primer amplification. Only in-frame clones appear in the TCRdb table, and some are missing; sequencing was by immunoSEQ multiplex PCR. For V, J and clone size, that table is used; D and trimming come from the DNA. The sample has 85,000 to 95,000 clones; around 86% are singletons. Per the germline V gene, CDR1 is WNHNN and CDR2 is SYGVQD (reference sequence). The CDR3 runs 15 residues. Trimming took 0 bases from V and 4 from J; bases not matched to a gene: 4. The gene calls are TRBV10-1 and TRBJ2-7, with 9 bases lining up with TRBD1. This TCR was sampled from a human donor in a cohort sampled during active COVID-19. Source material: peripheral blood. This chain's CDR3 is CASSESTGQGYEQYF. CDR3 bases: TGCGCCAGCAGTGAGTCAACGGGACAGGGATACGAGCAGTACTTC.